This T cell receptor (beta chain) originates from a study of cytomegalovirus exposure and HLA in healthy donors. Study summary: HLA-typed donors contributed some 87 million unique TCRs, which were held in an early data release. Study-wide findings and caveats: In all likelihood, a cluster of highly shared sequence variants was a sequencing artifact.

In regard to this clone: Its antigen is not identified.

Researchers ran the PCR with 60 Vbeta and 13 Jbeta primers. Original methodology: Later analysis identified roughly 82 million unique TCR beta chains, about 10 million shared. The method was immunoSEQ multiplex PCR; TCRdb's version includes in-frame clones alone and lacks a portion of them. D and trimming were read from the DNA, whereas the V and J calls and clone size are those reported in that table. The data hold some 150,000 clones, with approximately 82% observed a single time. The CDR3 has 15 amino acids. V lost 3 bases to trimming and J lost 2 bases, with 14 bases between them. Germline CDR1 is SGHNT and CDR2 is YYREEE (reference sequence).

This sequence joins TRBV5-4 and TRBJ2-5; D is perhaps TRBD1 (6 bases). The source of this sequence is a man between 40 and 49 years old in good health and CMV-seronegative. The material sequenced was PBMCs. The CDR3 DNA reads as TGTGCCAGCAGCTCCACAGGGAATTTGCAAGAGACCCAGTACTTC. Translated: CASSSTGNLQETQYF.